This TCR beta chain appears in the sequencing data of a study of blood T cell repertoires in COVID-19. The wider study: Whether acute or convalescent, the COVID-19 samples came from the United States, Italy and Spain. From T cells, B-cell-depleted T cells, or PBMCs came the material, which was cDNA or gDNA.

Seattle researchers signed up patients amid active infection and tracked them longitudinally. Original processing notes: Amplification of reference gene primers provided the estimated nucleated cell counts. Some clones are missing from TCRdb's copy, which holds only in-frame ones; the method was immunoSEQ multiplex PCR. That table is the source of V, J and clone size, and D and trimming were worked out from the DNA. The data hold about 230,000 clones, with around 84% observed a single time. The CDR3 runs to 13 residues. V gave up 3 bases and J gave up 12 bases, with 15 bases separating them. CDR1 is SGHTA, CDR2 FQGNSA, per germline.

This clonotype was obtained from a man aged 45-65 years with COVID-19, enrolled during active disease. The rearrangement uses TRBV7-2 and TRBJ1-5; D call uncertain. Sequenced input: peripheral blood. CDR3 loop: CASSFTGAPGQHF. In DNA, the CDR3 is TGTGCCAGCAGCTTTACTGGTGCGCCCGGCCAGCATTTT.